This T cell receptor (beta chain) was sequenced during a study of breast tumors, draining lymph nodes, adjacent tissues. The lymph nodes were axillary draining lymph nodes from breast cancer patients. This clonotype has a count of ten or more. One entry per CDR3 protein, called by TCRdb with MiXCR from the multiplex PCR reads. Here the sample spans a few hundred thousand distinct CDR3 sequences, roughly a third being singletons. The source material was axillary lymph node tissue. This receptor was identified in a female donor with breast cancer. Some clones in this sample may be carry-over from other donors' samples.

The CDR3 reads CASSLRGTMRETQYF. The DNA for the CDR3 is TGTGCCAGCAGCTTGAGGGGAACCATGAGAGAGACCCAGTACTTC. The chain joins TRBV5-6 to TRBJ2-5, with D perhaps matching TRBD1 (5 bases). Germline V gene data show CDR1 as SGHDT and CDR2 as YYEEEE. The CDR3 is 15 residues long. Trimming removed 1 base from V and 4 bases from J, with 14 bases in between.